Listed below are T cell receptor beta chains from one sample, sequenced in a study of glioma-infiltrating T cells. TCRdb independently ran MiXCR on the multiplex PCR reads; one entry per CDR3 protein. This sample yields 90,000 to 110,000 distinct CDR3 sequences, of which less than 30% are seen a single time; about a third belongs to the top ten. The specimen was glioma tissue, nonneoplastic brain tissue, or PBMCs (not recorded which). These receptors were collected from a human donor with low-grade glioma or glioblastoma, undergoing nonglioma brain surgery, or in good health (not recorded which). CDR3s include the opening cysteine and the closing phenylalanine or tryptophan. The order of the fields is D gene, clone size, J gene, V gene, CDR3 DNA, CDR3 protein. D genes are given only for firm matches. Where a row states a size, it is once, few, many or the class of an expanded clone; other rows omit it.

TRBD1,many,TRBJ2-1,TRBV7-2,TGTGCCAGCAGCTTGGTGCAAACCGGGACAGGTCCCTCCAATGAGCAGTTCTTC,CASSLVQTGTGPSNEQFF
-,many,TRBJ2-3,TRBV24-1,TGTGCCACCAGTGATTTGCGGGCAGGGCGGACAGATACGCAGTATTTT,CATSDLRAGRTDTQYF
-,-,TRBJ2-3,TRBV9,TGTGCCAGCAGCTCCGTCATATCCTACACAGATAGGCATTATTTT,CASSSVISYTDRHYF
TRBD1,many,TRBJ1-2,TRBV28,TGTGCCAGCAGTTTCCCAGGGGGGCGGGGCTACACCTTC,CASSFPGGRGYTF
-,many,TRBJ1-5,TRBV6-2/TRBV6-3,TGTGCCAGCAGTTACTCCCTAGTGAATCAGCCCCAGCATTTT,CASSYSLVNQPQHF
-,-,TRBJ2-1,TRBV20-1,TGCAGTGCTACTAGTGATAGTCCCCGTTCCCACAATGAGCAGTTCTTC,CSATSDSPRSHNEQFF
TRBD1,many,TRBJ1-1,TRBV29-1,TGCAGCGGAGGGACAGCGAACACTGAAGCTTTCTTT,CSGGTANTEAFF
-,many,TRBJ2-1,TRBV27,TGTGCCAGCAGTTTGGGGGACGGAGTATACAATGAGCAGTTCTTC,CASSLGDGVYNEQFF
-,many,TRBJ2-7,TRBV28,TGTGCCAGCAGTCTCCCAGGGGACAAGTCCTACGAGCAGTACTTC,CASSLPGDKSYEQYF
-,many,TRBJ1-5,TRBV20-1,TGCAGTGCTAGAGCGCCGGGCGATAGCAATCAGCCCCAGCATTTT,CSARAPGDSNQPQHF
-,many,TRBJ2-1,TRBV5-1,TGCGCCAGCAGCTTGGAGGTTCGGTACAATGAGCAGTTCTTC,CASSLEVRYNEQFF
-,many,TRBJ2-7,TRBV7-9,TGTGCCAGCAGCGGGACTCCCTACGAGCAGTACTTC,CASSGTPYEQYF
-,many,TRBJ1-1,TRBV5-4,TGTGCCAGCAGTCGGCGGATGAACACTGAAGCTTTCTTT,CASSRRMNTEAFF
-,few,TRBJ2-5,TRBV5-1,TGCGCCAGCAGCTTAAAGGGACAAGAGACCCAGTACTTC,CASSLKGQETQYF
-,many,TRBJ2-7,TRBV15,TGTGCCACCAGCTACAACCTAGATTCCTTTGTCGAGCAGTACTTC,CATSYNLDSFVEQYF
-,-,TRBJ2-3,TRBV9,TGTGCCAGCAGCTTAGGGGTAATGACGCCTAGCACAGATACGCAGTATTTT,CASSLGVMTPSTDTQYF
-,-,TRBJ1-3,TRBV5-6,TGTGCCAGCAGCTTGAGGTTCTCTGGAAACACCATATATTTT,CASSLRFSGNTIYF
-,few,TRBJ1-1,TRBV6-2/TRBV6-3,TGTGCTGGCAGTTCCCAGGGCACCACTGAAGCTTTCTTT,CAGSSQGTTEAFF
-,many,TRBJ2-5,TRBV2,TGTGCCAGCAGTCCTGGGCAGGGCGGCCAAGAGACCCAGTACTTC,CASSPGQGGQETQYF
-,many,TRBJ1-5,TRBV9,TGTGCCAGCAGCCCTTCCAGCAATCAGCCCCAGCATTTT,CASSPSSNQPQHF
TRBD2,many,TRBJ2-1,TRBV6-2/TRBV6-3,TGTGCCAGCAGTCCCAGCGGGGGTGTCGAGTTCTTC,CASSPSGGVEFF
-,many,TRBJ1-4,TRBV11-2,TGTGCCAGCAGTTTTGGGCAGTTGAATGAAAAACTGTTTTTT,CASSFGQLNEKLFF
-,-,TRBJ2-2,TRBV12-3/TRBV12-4,TGTGCCAGCAGTTTATATTGGGAAAGCACCGGGGAGCTGTTTTTT,CASSLYWESTGELFF
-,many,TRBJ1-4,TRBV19,TGTGCCAGTAGAAGGGGAGGTGGCAGTAATGAAAAACTGTTTTTT,CASRRGGGSNEKLFF
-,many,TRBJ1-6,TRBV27,TGTGCCAGCAGTTTTGGGGGCTTAGATTCACCCCTCCACTTT,CASSFGGLDSPLHF
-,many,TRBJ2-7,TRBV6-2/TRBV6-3,TGTGCCAGCAGTTACTCAAGCAGGCTTCAGTCCTACGAGCAGTACTTC,CASSYSSRLQSYEQYF
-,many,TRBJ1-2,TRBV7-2,TGTGCCAGCAGCTTAGTGCCAGGCAAATATGACTATGGCTACACCTTC,CASSLVPGKYDYGYTF
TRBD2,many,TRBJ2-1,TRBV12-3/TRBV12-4,TGTGCCAGCAGTCCCGGGACTAGCGGTTCCTACAATGAGCAGTTCTTC,CASSPGTSGSYNEQFF
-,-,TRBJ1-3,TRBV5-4,TGTGCCAGCAGCTTGGCCACAGGCTCTGGAAACACCATATATTTT,CASSLATGSGNTIYF
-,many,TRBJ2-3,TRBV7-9,TGTGCCAGCAGCTTCACAGATACGCAGTATTTT,CASSFTDTQYF
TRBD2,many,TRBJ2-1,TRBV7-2,TGTGCCAGCAGCTTAATAGCGGGGGGGCTCGGGAATGAGCAGTTCTTC,CASSLIAGGLGNEQFF
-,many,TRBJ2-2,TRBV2,TGTGCCAGCAGTGAAGCTTCGGGGGCAGGCAACACCGGGGAGCTGTTTTTT,CASSEASGAGNTGELFF
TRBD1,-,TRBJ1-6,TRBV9,TGTGCCAGCAGCGTAGATCCTACAGGGGGGAATTCACCCCTCCACTTT,CASSVDPTGGNSPLHF
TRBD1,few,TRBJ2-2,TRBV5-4,TGTGCCAGCAGCCCTGACAGGGGGAACACCGGGGAGCTGTTTTTT,CASSPDRGNTGELFF
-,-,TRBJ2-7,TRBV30,TGTGCCTGGAGTTCGGACAGCGCTAGCTACGAGCAGTACTTC,CAWSSDSASYEQYF
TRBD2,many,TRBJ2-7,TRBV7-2,TGTGCCAGCAGACCCCCTAGCGGACGCTCCTACGAGCAGTACTTC,CASRPPSGRSYEQYF
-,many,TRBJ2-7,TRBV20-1,TGCAGTGCTCCAGGGGAAGATTTTTCCTACGAGCAGTACTTC,CSAPGEDFSYEQYF
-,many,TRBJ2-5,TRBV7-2,TGTGCCAGCAGCTTGGGTCAGAAAGAGACCCAGTACTTC,CASSLGQKETQYF
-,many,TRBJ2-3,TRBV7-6,TGTGCCAGCAGCTCGCCCGATTGGGGGGGGCGTGCAGATACGCAGTATTTT,CASSSPDWGGRADTQYF
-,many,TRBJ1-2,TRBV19,TGTGCCAGTAGTATAGCGACAGTCGATGGCTACACCTTC,CASSIATVDGYTF
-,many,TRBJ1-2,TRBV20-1,TGCAGTGCTAGTCACCAGGGGCCAGGCTACACCTTC,CSASHQGPGYTF
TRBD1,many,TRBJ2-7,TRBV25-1,TGTGCCAGCCGGGACAGTTCTACCGAGCAGTACTTC,CASRDSSTEQYF